The 27 T cell receptor beta chains in this list originate from one sample, sequenced in a study of shared clonotypes between healthy human individuals. This table comes from immunoSEQ multiplex PCR, and its TCRdb copy is limited to in-frame clones, with some not included. This sample has approximately 2,300,000 clones, with around 90% found just once. Sequenced input: naive CD4+ T cells from PBMCs. Subset denoted: CD45RA+ positively selected. These receptors all come from a man younger than 30 in good health. Some clones in this sample may be carry-over from other donors' samples.

The rearrangement links TRBV14 to TRBJ2-3; D is perhaps TRBD2 (5 bases). The CDR3 loop spans 15 amino acids. Germline CDR1 SGHDN, CDR2 FVKESK. V was cut by 4 bases and J by 4 bases, with 15 bases left in between. CDR3: CASSPLGSGSDTQYF. The CDR3 DNA reads TGTGCCAGCAGCCCGTTAGGGAGCGGCTCAGATACGCAGTATTTT.

The J gene is TRBJ2-4, the V gene TRBV7-2; 7 bases align to TRBD2. The CDR3 is 16 amino acids. V was clipped by 2 bases and J by 1 base; unmatched bases: 5. CDR1 is SGHTA, CDR2 FQGNSA, per germline. The CDR3 loop reads CASSLPPGGAKNIQYF. In DNA, the CDR3 is TGTGCCAGCAGCTTACCCCCCGGGGGGGCCAAAAACATTCAGTACTTC.

The chain employs TRBV5-8 and TRBJ1-5, with D hard to call. The germline gives CDR1 SGHTS, CDR2 YDEGEE. CDR3 length: 16 residues. V lost 5 bases and J 3 bases, leaving 18 bases between the germline ends. In nucleotides, the CDR3 is TGTGCCAGCAGTGACGGGTCCGTACTCTACAATCAGCCCCAGCATTTT. Its translation: CASSDGSVLYNQPQHF.

The chain couples TRBV7-2 to TRBJ2-7, with TRBD2 identical over 7 bases. J lost 0 bases, V lost 7 bases, and 3 bases had no gene match. The CDR3 is 13 residues long. CDR1 and CDR2 from the germline V gene are SGHTA and FQGNSA. The CDR3 sequence is CASNSGGSYEQYF. The CDR3 DNA follows: TGTGCCAGCAACTCGGGAGGCTCCTACGAGCAGTACTTC.

The rearrangement links TRBV19 to TRBJ2-7, with D unresolved. Germline V gives CDR1 LNHDA, CDR2 SQIVND (reference sequence). V shed 6 bases and J shed 2 bases, with 14 bases lying between them. This CDR3 is 14 amino acids long. CDR3: CASSVNYFPYEQYF. The CDR3 nucleotides read TGTGCCAGTAGCGTAAACTACTTCCCCTACGAGCAGTACTTC.

The rearrangement links TRBV25-1 to TRBJ2-7; TRBD1 aligns across 10 bases. The trim removed 2 bases at V and 6 bases at J, leaving 7 bases unmatched. The CDR3 has 15 residues. CDR1 and CDR2 (germline): MGHDK, SYGVNS. The CDR3 DNA follows: TGTGCCAGCAGTGAAGCCGGGACAGGGGCCTCCGAGCAGTACTTC. It yields the protein CASSEAGTGASEQYF.

V usage is TRBV7-9 and J usage is TRBJ1-1; D is undetermined. Trimming took 0 bases from V and 2 from J, leaving 7 bases between them. The V gene's germline CDR1 is SEHNR and CDR2 FQNEAQ (reference sequence). The CDR3 loop spans 14 amino acids. CDR3 sequence: CASSLAGANTEAFF. DNA for the CDR3: TGTGCCAGCAGCTTAGCAGGTGCTAACACTGAAGCTTTCTTT.

The V call is TRBV12-5, the J call TRBJ1-1, with D possibly being TRBD1 (5 bases). The CDR3 runs to 14 residues. V was pared by 3 bases and J by 6 bases, with 14 bases between. The germline gives CDR1 LGHNT, CDR2 FRNRAP. CDR3 sequence reads: CASGFSGDVAEAFF. CDR3 sequence (DNA): TGTGCTAGTGGTTTTTCGGGGGACGTCGCTGAAGCTTTCTTT.

The chain joins TRBV5-5 to TRBJ2-3; weak D call: TRBD2 (6 bases). V was cut by 6 bases and J by 0 bases, with 17 bases left in between. The CDR3 has 16 amino acids. Germline V gene sequence: CDR1 SGHKS, CDR2 YYEKEE (reference sequence). DNA for the CDR3: TGTGCCAGCATGCGGGGCCATGCCGCTAGCACAGATACGCAGTATTTT. This gives the protein CASMRGHAASTDTQYF.

CDR3 DNA sequence: TGTGCCAGCAGTCGTTGTAAGGGGGCACAAAGAAACACCATATATTTT. Amino acid sequence: CASSRCKGAQRNTIYF. The chain is built from TRBV7-3 and TRBJ1-3; TRBD1 matches at 7 bases. In germline, CDR1 is SGHTA, CDR2 FQGTGA. This CDR3 is built from 16 residues. V shed 6 bases and J 5 bases; nucleotides not matched to a gene: 13.

The chain employs TRBV30 and TRBJ2-5; 7 bases map to TRBD1. With V trimmed by 2 bases and J by 5 bases, 8 bases remained unmatched. Germline-derived CDR1 and CDR2 are GTSNPN and SVGIG (reference sequence). This CDR3 region has 14 residues. Written as DNA, the CDR3 is TGTGCCTGGAGTTTTAGAGGGGGCCTGGAGACCCAGTACTTC. Its protein is CAWSFRGGLETQYF.

This clone was observed a single time. The genes are TRBV28 and TRBJ1-1, with D perhaps matching TRBD1 (5 bases). The CDR3 runs to 14 residues. The ends were cut back, 5 bases at V and 3 bases at J, with 13 bases in the middle. The germline V gene has CDR1 MDHEN and CDR2 SYDVKM. The CDR3 sequence: CASSLITGYTEAFF. The CDR3 DNA is TGTGCCAGCAGTCTAATAACAGGATACACTGAAGCTTTCTTT.

J is TRBJ1-2 and V is TRBV5-6, with a weak D call TRBD1 (5 bases). This CDR3 is 15 amino acids long. V was shortened by 0 bases and J by 8 bases, with 17 bases between the two germline ends. Germline V gives CDR1 SGHDT, CDR2 YYEEEE. In DNA, the CDR3 is TGTGCCAGCAGCTTGGGTGGTCGGCTCAGGGAGGGCTACACCTTC. The encoded protein is CASSLGGRLREGYTF.

Comment on this clone: Other DNA sequences from this sample encode an identical CDR3 as well. The V gene is TRBV20-1, the J gene TRBJ2-3, with D perhaps given as TRBD1 or TRBD2 (5 bases each). Germline V gives CDR1 DFQATT, CDR2 SNEGSKA (reference sequence). This CDR3 is built from 11 residues. Trimming pared 3 bases from V and 5 bases from J, leaving 6 bases between. CDR3 in amino acids: CSARRGDTQYF. CDR3 coding DNA: TGCAGTGCTAGGAGGGGAGATACGCAGTATTTT.

The chain joins TRBV6-5 to TRBJ2-2, with D unclear. This CDR3 is 15 amino acids long. The ends were cut back, 3 bases at V and 1 base at J, with 9 bases in the middle. Germline V CDR1 and CDR2: MNHEY, SVGAGI. CDR3 coding DNA: TGTGCCAGCAGTTATGAGAATTGGAACACCGGGGAGCTGTTTTTT. This codes for CASSYENWNTGELFF.

This rearrangement joins TRBV7-9 to TRBJ2-2; D is ambiguous. In germline, CDR1 is SEHNR, CDR2 FQNEAQ (reference sequence). Trimming took off 11 bases at V and 1 base at J, with 14 bases between the two ends. There are 14 residues in the CDR3. The CDR3 protein is CAVDVNGNTGELFF. The CDR3 DNA sequence: TGTGCCGTGGATGTGAATGGGAACACCGGGGAGCTGTTTTTT. Looking up the rest from reference TRBV7-9 and TRBJ2-2 gives the full variable domain: DTGVSQNPRHKITKRGQNVTFRCDPISEHNRLYWYRQTLGQGPEFLTYFQNEAQLEKSRLLSDRFSAERPKGSFSTLEIQRTEQGDSAMYLCAVDVNGNTGELFFGEGSRLTVL.

The chain joins TRBV6-1 to TRBJ2-1, with D maybe TRBD2 (6 bases). Between the trimmed V and J ends, which lost 4 bases and 0 bases, there was a span of 10 bases. Germline V gene data show CDR1 as MNHNS and CDR2 as SASEGT. The CDR3 runs to 15 residues. The CDR3 loop reads CASSGRDSSYNEQFF. The CDR3 nucleotides are TGTGCCAGCAGTGGCCGGGACTCCTCCTACAATGAGCAGTTCTTC.

This sequence joins TRBV7-2 and TRBJ2-5; the D is unclear. Trimming stripped 1 base from V and 4 bases from J, with 16 bases between. The CDR3 runs 16 residues. Germline V gene sequence: CDR1 SGHTA, CDR2 FQGNSA. CDR3: CASSLGLGSIPETQYF. In DNA, the CDR3 is TGTGCCAGCAGCTTAGGCCTAGGGTCCATCCCAGAGACCCAGTACTTC.

This clone was picked up a small number of times. V usage is TRBV19 and J usage is TRBJ1-3; D is ambiguous. Germline CDR1 is LNHDA and CDR2 is SQIVND (reference sequence). This CDR3 contains 13 residues. V dropped 9 bases and J dropped 0 bases, with 9 bases sitting between them. CDR3 nucleotide sequence: TGTGCCAGCCATGGGTTCTCTGGAAACACCATATATTTT. It translates to CASHGFSGNTIYF.

The V gene is TRBV5-6, the J gene TRBJ2-7; 9 positions match TRBD2. This CDR3 contains 15 residues. The V gene end was trimmed by 2 bases and the J gene end by 3 bases; junction bases not matched to a gene: 6. Germline CDR1 and CDR2: SGHDT and YYEEEE. The CDR3 region is CASSFLRLAVYEQYF. In nucleotides, the CDR3 is TGTGCCAGCAGCTTTTTGAGACTAGCGGTCTACGAGCAGTACTTC.

This chain links TRBV4-1 with TRBJ2-1; 9 bases map to TRBD2. This CDR3 is built from 15 residues. With 1 base clipped from V and 8 bases from J, the junction kept 6 bases outside the gene matches. The germline gives CDR1 MGHRA, CDR2 YSYEKL. The CDR3 protein is CASSQGLAAWDEQFF. The CDR3 DNA sequence: TGCGCCAGCAGCCAAGGACTAGCGGCCTGGGATGAGCAGTTCTTC.

The rearrangement joins TRBV7-2 to TRBJ2-7; D is uncertain. Germline V gives CDR1 SGHTA, CDR2 FQGNSA. The V and J ends lost 1 base and 6 bases respectively, with 10 bases between them. This CDR3 contains 13 residues. The CDR3 loop reads CASSLVSSIEQYF. DNA for the CDR3: TGTGCCAGCAGCTTAGTTTCTAGTATCGAGCAGTACTTC.

The chain has TRBV2 and TRBJ1-2; possibly TRBD1 for D (5 bases). The CDR3 has 14 amino acids. From germline, CDR1 is SNHLY and CDR2 FYNNEI. V lost 4 bases and J 5 bases, leaving 14 bases between the germline ends. CDR3 region: CASSAIREGYGYTF. CDR3 DNA: TGTGCCAGCAGTGCGATCAGGGAGGGATATGGCTACACCTTC. Full variable domain (rest looked up from reference TRBV2 and TRBJ1-2): EPEVTQTPSHQVTQMGQEVILRCVPISNHLYFYWYRQILGQKVEFLVSFYNNEISEKSEIFDDQFSVERPDGSNFTLKIRSTKLEDSAMYFCASSAIREGYGYTFGSGTRLTVV.

The chain joins TRBV5-5 to TRBJ2-6, with D unclear. With 4 bases removed from V and 0 bases from J, the gap between germline ends came to 5 bases. In germline, CDR1 is SGHKS, CDR2 YYEKEE (reference sequence). CDR3 length equals 14 residues. CDR3 in amino acids: CASSPYSGANVLTF. CDR3 DNA: TGTGCCAGCAGCCCGTACTCTGGGGCCAACGTCCTGACTTTC.

The CDR3 nucleotides are TGTGCCAGCAGCTTGTCTGTCGGGAGGTCCTACAATGAGCAGTTCTTC. Translation gives CASSLSVGRSYNEQFF. The chain carries TRBV5-6 and TRBJ2-1; 7 bases are a match to TRBD2. The CDR3 extends over 16 amino acids. The V and J ends lost 1 base and 1 base, in that order; junction bases with no gene match: 5. Germline V lookup: CDR1 SGHDT, CDR2 YYEEEE.

The chain links TRBV7-9 to TRBJ2-7; 7 nucleotides align to TRBD1. The germline CDR1 and CDR2 sequences are SEHNR and FQNEAQ (reference sequence). The length of the CDR3 is 16 residues. V lost 2 bases, J lost 0 bases, and 7 bases stayed unmatched. CDR3 in DNA: TGTGCCAGCAGCTTATGGGGACAGCGTAGCTCCTACGAGCAGTACTTC. This codes for CASSLWGQRSSYEQYF.

V is TRBV6-1 and J is TRBJ2-3; tentative D call: TRBD2 (5 bases). Trimming removed 6 bases from V and 6 bases from J, with 10 bases in between. Germline loops: CDR1 MNHNS, CDR2 SASEGT. The CDR3 totals 12 residues. Written as DNA, the CDR3 is TGTGCCAGCAGCTCAGAGGGCGATACGCAGTATTTT. It translates to CASSSEGDTQYF.